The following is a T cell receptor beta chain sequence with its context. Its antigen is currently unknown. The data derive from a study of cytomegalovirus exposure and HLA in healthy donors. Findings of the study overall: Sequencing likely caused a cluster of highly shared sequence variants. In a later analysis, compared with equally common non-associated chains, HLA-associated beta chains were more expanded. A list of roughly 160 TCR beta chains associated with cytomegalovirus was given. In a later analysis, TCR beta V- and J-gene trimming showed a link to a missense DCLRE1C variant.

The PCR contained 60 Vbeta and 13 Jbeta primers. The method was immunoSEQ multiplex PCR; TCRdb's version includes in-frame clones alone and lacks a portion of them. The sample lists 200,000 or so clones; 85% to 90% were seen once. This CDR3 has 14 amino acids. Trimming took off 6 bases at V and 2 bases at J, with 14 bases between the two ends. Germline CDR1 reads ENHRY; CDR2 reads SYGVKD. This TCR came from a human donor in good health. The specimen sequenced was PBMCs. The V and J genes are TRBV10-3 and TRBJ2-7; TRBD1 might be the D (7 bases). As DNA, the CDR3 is TGTGCCATCAGCGGAGGGGGCCGAACCTACGAGCAGTACTTC. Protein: CAISGGGRTYEQYF.